What follows are 20 T cell receptor beta chains derived from one specimen sequenced in a study of cytomegalovirus exposure and HLA in healthy donors. PCR primers comprised 60 Vbeta and 13 Jbeta primers. Clones were sequenced by immunoSEQ multiplex PCR, and TCRdb holds only the in-frame ones, with some missing. Seen here are 180,000 or so clones, 80% observed once, and the top ten hold 1.5% to 2%. Sequencing was performed on PBMCs. The receptors were gathered from a woman younger than 45 in good health and CMV-seronegative.

The chain links TRBV7-3 to TRBJ1-1, with D possibly TRBD1 on 6 matching bases. V was cut by 4 bases and J by 5 bases, with 11 bases left in between. This CDR3 has 13 amino acids. Germline CDR1 is SGHTA and CDR2 is FQGTGA. CDR3 sequence (DNA): TGTGCCAGCAGCTCAACAGGGAGGACTGAAGCTTTCTTT. Translating gives CASSSTGRTEAFF.

As to this clone: In the same sample, other DNA sequences code for this CDR3. This chain uses TRBV9 with TRBJ2-5, with D unclear. Trimming removed 0 bases from V and 4 bases from J, with 7 bases in between. The CDR3 is made up of 13 amino acids. Germline V CDR1 and CDR2: SGDLS, YYNGEE. CDR3 in amino acids: CASSVGLVETQYF. CDR3 bases: TGTGCCAGCAGCGTAGGCCTAGTAGAGACCCAGTACTTC.

The chain has TRBV25-1 and TRBJ2-2; a possible D gene is TRBD1 (5 bases). The CDR3 is 14 residues long. From germline, CDR1 is MGHDK and CDR2 SYGVNS. The germline V and J ends were trimmed by 0 bases and 3 bases, with 5 bases remaining between them. Here the CDR3 reads CASSEYRDTGELFF. In DNA, the CDR3 is TGTGCCAGCAGTGAATACAGGGACACCGGGGAGCTGTTTTTT.

V usage is TRBV6-1 and J usage is TRBJ1-2, with D perhaps TRBD1 (6 bases). The V gene's germline CDR1 is MNHNS and CDR2 SASEGT. Trimming cost V 6 bases and J 10 bases, with 9 bases left between them. The CDR3 runs 10 residues. CDR3 protein: CASRNRDYTF. For the CDR3, the DNA is TGTGCCAGCAGGAACAGGGACTACACCTTC.

The J gene is TRBJ1-1, the V gene TRBV6-6; 7 bases are shared with TRBD1. The V segment lost 4 bases and the J segment 7 bases; nucleotides outside the gene matches: 6. The V gene's germline CDR1 is MNHNY and CDR2 SVGAGI (reference sequence). The CDR3 has 13 amino acids. CDR3 region: CASSSGAGGEAFF. Here the CDR3 DNA reads TGTGCCAGCAGTTCGGGGGCAGGGGGTGAAGCTTTCTTT.

In nucleotides, the CDR3 is TGCGCCAGCAGCCCTCTACCGGACAGCTACAATGAGCAGTTCTTC. This encodes CASSPLPDSYNEQFF. The chain uses TRBV5-1 and TRBJ2-1; D possibly corresponds to TRBD1 (6 bases). V was cut by 4 bases and J by 3 bases, with 14 bases left in between. The CDR3 runs 15 residues. Germline V gene sequence: CDR1 SGHRS, CDR2 YFSETQ.

V and J are TRBV18 and TRBJ1-5; 7 nucleotides line up with TRBD1. The length of the CDR3 is 15 residues. Trimming at V came to 0 bases and at J to 3 bases, leaving 2 bases not matched to a gene. CDR1 is KGHSH and CDR2 is LQKENI in the germline V gene. The CDR3 loop is CASSPPGQLNQPQHF. CDR3 nucleotide sequence: TGTGCCAGCTCACCACCGGGACAGCTCAATCAGCCCCAGCATTTT.

The chain couples TRBV6-4 to TRBJ2-3; D unclear. The CDR3 is 15 amino acids. The germline V and J ends were trimmed by 2 bases and 5 bases, with 14 bases remaining between them. Germline V CDR1 and CDR2: MRHNA, SNTAGT. CDR3 residues: CASSDSVAPGDTQYF. The CDR3 nucleotides read TGTGCCAGCAGTGACAGTGTCGCCCCGGGAGATACGCAGTATTTT.

The chain links TRBV29-1 to TRBJ2-3, with D unclear. The CDR3 is 13 residues long. CDR1 SQVTM and CDR2 ANQGSEA come from the germline V gene. Trimming removed 4 bases from V and 2 bases from J, with 10 bases in between. CDR3 sequence: CSVGAPLTDTQYF. The CDR3 DNA reads as TGCAGCGTTGGGGCGCCTCTCACAGATACGCAGTATTTT.

The V gene is TRBV9, the J gene TRBJ2-3; D unclear. CDR1 SGDLS and CDR2 YYNGEE come from the germline V gene. Between the trimmed V and J ends, which lost 0 bases and 6 bases, there was a span of 8 bases. The CDR3 extends over 13 amino acids. Here the CDR3 reads CASSVVLVDTQYF. In DNA form, the CDR3 reads TGTGCCAGCAGCGTAGTTCTAGTGGATACGCAGTATTTT.

The J gene is TRBJ2-3, the V gene TRBV7-6, with TRBD2 matching over 10 bases. The CDR3 covers 19 residues. The trim removed 1 base at V and 3 bases at J, leaving 13 bases unmatched. Germline lookup yields CDR1 SGHVS and CDR2 FNYEAQ. CDR3 region: CASSLGPPAGGPRTDTQYF. The CDR3 nucleotides are TGTGCCAGCAGCTTAGGGCCCCCAGCGGGGGGGCCCCGAACAGATACGCAGTATTTT.

V is TRBV25-1 and J is TRBJ2-7; tentatively, D is TRBD1 (5 bases). The V end lost 7 bases, the J end lost 6 bases, and 13 bases lay between the germline ends. The germline CDR1 and CDR2 sequences are MGHDK and SYGVNS. This CDR3 has 12 residues. In nucleotides, the CDR3 is TGTGCCAGCACCAGGGATCTGCGCGAGCAGTACTTC. Protein product: CASTRDLREQYF.

The chain is built from TRBV7-3 and TRBJ2-1; 8 bases map to TRBD2. CDR3 length: 17 amino acids. CDR1 and CDR2 from the germline V gene are SGHTA and FQGTGA. V trimming: 1 base; J trimming: 5 bases; junction bases outside the gene matches: 10. DNA of the CDR3: TGTGCCAGCAGCTTAAAAGCGGGGGCCGTCCTAAACAATGAGCAGTTCTTC. Translated: CASSLKAGAVLNNEQFF.

This clone was picked up a small number of times. The rearrangement links TRBV14 to TRBJ1-1; 12 bases align to TRBD1. V was pared by 4 bases and J by 3 bases, with 9 bases of the junction left unmatched. Per germline, CDR1 SGHDN and CDR2 FVKESK. The CDR3 contains 17 residues. CDR3 coding DNA: TGTGCCAGCAGCCCCCAGGGACAGGGGGCAGGGGACACTGAAGCTTTCTTT. This encodes CASSPQGQGAGDTEAFF.

V usage is TRBV4-3 and J usage is TRBJ2-3, with 10 bases identical to TRBD1. The CDR3 is 16 residues long. Germline CDR1 LGHNA, CDR2 YSLEER. V lost 0 bases to trimming and J lost 3 bases; unmatched junction nucleotides: 3. CDR3 DNA: TGCGCCAGCAGCCAAGAGGACAGGGGGTATACAGATACGCAGTATTTT. Its protein product is CASSQEDRGYTDTQYF.

V is TRBV28 and J is TRBJ1-2; D possibly corresponds to TRBD1 (5 bases). The CDR3 length is 15 residues. Trimming stripped 1 base from V and 7 bases from J, with 16 bases between. The V gene's germline CDR1 is MDHEN and CDR2 SYDVKM. CDR3 loop: CASSLLVGGGAGYTF. As DNA, the CDR3 is TGTGCCAGCAGTTTATTGGTGGGGGGGGGAGCTGGCTACACCTTC.

This clone was counted only a few times. The chain links TRBV19 to TRBJ2-6; D possibly corresponds to TRBD1 (5 bases). V was clipped by 3 bases and J by 0 bases, with 6 bases between them. In germline, CDR1 is LNHDA, CDR2 SQIVND (reference sequence). The CDR3 has 15 residues. This CDR3 reads CASSMTASGANVLTF. The CDR3 DNA is TGTGCCAGTAGTATGACAGCCTCTGGGGCCAACGTCCTGACTTTC.

The rearrangement links TRBV15 to TRBJ2-3; 7 bases map to TRBD2. The trim removed 0 bases at V and 4 bases at J, leaving 4 bases unmatched. The germline CDR1 and CDR2 sequences are LNHNV and YYDKDF (reference sequence). CDR3 size: 15 residues. CDR3 sequence: CATSREKRGPDTQYF. The CDR3 DNA follows: TGTGCCACCAGCAGAGAAAAGCGGGGACCAGATACGCAGTATTTT. Complete variable domain (other parts from reference TRBV15 and TRBJ2-3): DAMVIQNPRYQVTQFGKPVTLSCSQTLNHNVMYWYQQKSSQAPKLLFHYYDKDFNNEADTPDNFQSRRPNTSFCFLDIRSPGLGDTAMYLCATSREKRGPDTQYFGPGTRLTVL.

The chain links TRBV5-1 to TRBJ2-3; D is perhaps TRBD2 (5 bases). The V end was cut by 1 base, the J end by 4 bases, with 7 bases between. In germline, CDR1 is SGHRS, CDR2 YFSETQ. CDR3 size: 13 residues. The CDR3 DNA is TGCGCCAGCAGCTTGCAGGAGGCAGATACGCAGTATTTT. Its translation: CASSLQEADTQYF. Full variable domain (outside the CDR3, taken from reference TRBV5-1 and TRBJ2-3): KAGVTQTPRYLIKTRGQQVTLSCSPISGHRSVSWYQQTPGQGLQFLFEYFSETQRNKGNFPGRFSGRQFSNSRSEMNVSTLELGDSALYLCASSLQEADTQYFGPGTRLTVL.

As to this clone: This same CDR3 is encoded by further DNA sequences in the sample. The chain is built from TRBV5-1 and TRBJ2-3; D unresolved. Between the trimmed V and J ends, which lost 4 bases and 0 bases, there was a span of 3 bases. The CDR3 runs 12 residues. CDR1 and CDR2 from the germline V gene are SGHRS and YFSETQ. The DNA of the CDR3 is TGCGCCAGCAGCCTTAGCACAGATACGCAGTATTTT. It specifies CASSLSTDTQYF. Variable domain in full (rest from reference TRBV5-1 and TRBJ2-3): KAGVTQTPRYLIKTRGQQVTLSCSPISGHRSVSWYQQTPGQGLQFLFEYFSETQRNKGNFPGRFSGRQFSNSRSEMNVSTLELGDSALYLCASSLSTDTQYFGPGTRLTVL.